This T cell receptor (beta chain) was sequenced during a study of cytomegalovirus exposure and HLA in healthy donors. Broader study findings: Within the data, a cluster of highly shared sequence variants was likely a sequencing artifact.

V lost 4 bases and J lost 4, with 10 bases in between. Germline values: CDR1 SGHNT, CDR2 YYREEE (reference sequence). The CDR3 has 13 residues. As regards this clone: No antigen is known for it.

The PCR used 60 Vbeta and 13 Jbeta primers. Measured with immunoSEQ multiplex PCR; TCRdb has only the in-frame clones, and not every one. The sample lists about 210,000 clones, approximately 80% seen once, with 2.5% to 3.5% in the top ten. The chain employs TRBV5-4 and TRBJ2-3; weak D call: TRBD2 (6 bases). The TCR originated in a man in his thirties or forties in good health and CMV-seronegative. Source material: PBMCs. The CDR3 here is CASSPASADTQYF. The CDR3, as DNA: TGTGCCAGCAGCCCGGCTAGCGCAGATACGCAGTATTTT.